This TCR beta chain was documented in a study of T-cell reconstitution after alpha-beta-depleted transplantation in children. This clonotype came up a few times. For TCRbeta, the library was prepared with unique molecular identifiers. TCRdb passed the PCR reads through MiXCR, listing each CDR3 protein once. This table holds a few hundred thousand distinct CDR3 sequences, roughly a quarter found once. V lost 8 bases, J lost 6 bases, and 15 bases lay in between. From germline, CDR1 is SGHDN and CDR2 FVKESK. The CDR3 spans 13 residues. Sequencing was performed on PBMCs, mostly from graft donor cells, taken 360 days after TCRalphabeta/CD19-depleted stem cell transplant. This clonotype originated in a female patient under 10 years old who had a stem cell transplant for congenital amegakaryocytic thrombocytopenia, so the T cells may come from the graft donor. V usage is TRBV14 and J usage is TRBJ2-3; D is unclear. CDR3 protein: CASRTFGADTQYF. CDR3 DNA sequence: TGTGCCAGCCGGACCTTCGGAGCGGATACGCAGTATTTT. The variable domain in full, completed from reference TRBV14 and TRBJ2-3, reads EAGVTQFPSHSVIEKGQTVTLRCDPISGHDNLYWYRRVMGKEIKFLLHFVKESKQDESGMPNNRFLAERTGGTYSTLKVQPAELEDSGVYFCASRTFGADTQYFGPGTRLTVL.